What follows are 18 T cell receptor beta chains derived from one specimen sequenced in a study of shared clonotypes between healthy human individuals. This table comes from immunoSEQ multiplex PCR, and its TCRdb copy is limited to in-frame clones, with some not included. The sample includes 2 million to 3 million clones, 93% seen only once; the top ten take roughly 0.39%. The specimen was naive CD4+ T cells from PBMCs. Subset of the sample: CD45RA+ positively selected. The receptors derive from a young man in good health. Some clones in this sample may be carry-over from other donors' samples.

Note on this clone: Other DNA sequences from this sample encode an identical CDR3 as well. The chain employs TRBV5-1 and TRBJ2-3; D gene ambiguous. Germline CDR1 SGHRS, CDR2 YFSETQ. The V gene lost 0 bases and the J gene lost 1 base, with 9 bases spanning the gap. The CDR3 loop spans 15 amino acids. CDR3 DNA sequence: TGCGCCAGCAGCTTGGCCGGCGGTCGCACAGATACGCAGTATTTT. This gives the protein CASSLAGGRTDTQYF.

This chain links TRBV2 with TRBJ2-1; no reliable D call. V was trimmed by 7 bases and J by 6 bases, leaving 13 bases between them. CDR1 SNHLY and CDR2 FYNNEI come from the germline V gene. CDR3 length: 13 amino acids. CDR3 in amino acids: CASNIGLVNEQFF. The CDR3 DNA is TGTGCCAGCAATATCGGCTTGGTCAATGAGCAGTTCTTC.

The chain has TRBV29-1 and TRBJ1-2; D is unresolved. This CDR3 contains 13 residues. Trimming left V 4 bases short and J 6 bases short, with 15 bases between. The germline V gene encodes CDR1 SQVTM and CDR2 ANQGSEA. CDR3 amino acids: CSVVRTGLDGYTF. As DNA, the CDR3 is TGCAGCGTTGTCCGGACCGGGCTAGATGGCTACACCTTC.

The rearrangement links TRBV19 to TRBJ2-1; 8 nucleotides match TRBD2. This CDR3 is 18 amino acids long. The germline gives CDR1 LNHDA, CDR2 SQIVND (reference sequence). With 3 bases clipped from V and 6 bases from J, the junction kept 16 bases outside the gene matches. The CDR3 reads CASSIPPLAGGGSNEQFF. In DNA form, the CDR3 reads TGTGCCAGTAGTATCCCCCCTCTAGCGGGTGGGGGGTCCAATGAGCAGTTCTTC. Based on the CDR3 plus reference TRBV19 and TRBJ2-1, the full variable domain is DGGITQSPKYLFRKEGQNVTLSCEQNLNHDAMYWYRQDPGQGLRLIYYSQIVNDFQKGDIAEGYSVSREKKESFPLTVTSAQKNPTAFYLCASSIPPLAGGGSNEQFFGPGTRLTVL.

As to this clone: This sample also contains other DNA sequences that code for the same CDR3. V is TRBV2 and J is TRBJ1-1; maybe TRBD1 (5 bases). V lost 4 bases and J lost 5, with 11 bases in between. The germline V gene has CDR1 SNHLY and CDR2 FYNNEI. This CDR3 has 13 amino acids. In DNA form, the CDR3 reads TGTGCCAGCAGTGGTACGAGGGGAACTGAAGCTTTCTTT. Residues: CASSGTRGTEAFF.

V usage is TRBV19 and J usage is TRBJ2-7; 13 nucleotides align to TRBD2. This CDR3 region has 17 residues. Trimming cost V 5 bases and J 4 bases; bases outside gene matches: 11. CDR1 is LNHDA and CDR2 is SQIVND in the germline V gene (reference sequence). The DNA of the CDR3 is TGTGCCAGTAGTTCGAGGGCGTGGACTAGCGGGAGATACGAGCAGTACTTC. It codes for CASSSRAWTSGRYEQYF.

This chain links TRBV10-3 with TRBJ1-2; 8 bases match TRBD1. The CDR3 loop spans 17 amino acids. V lost 4 bases to trimming and J lost 0 bases; unmatched junction nucleotides: 10. Germline CDR1 and CDR2: ENHRY and SYGVKD. The CDR3 region is CAISGSGGLLANYGYTF. The CDR3 coding sequence is TGTGCCATCAGTGGTTCAGGGGGCCTTTTAGCTAACTATGGCTACACCTTC.

J is TRBJ1-4 and V is TRBV2; D is possibly TRBD1 (5 bases). Germline assignment: CDR1 SNHLY and CDR2 FYNNEI. The length of the CDR3 is 13 residues. V gave up 6 bases and J gave up 4 bases, with 9 bases separating them. CDR3: CASSRDFNEKLFF. The CDR3 DNA follows: TGTGCCAGCAGCCGGGACTTTAATGAAAAACTGTTTTTT.

The count of this clone is one. The rearrangement joins TRBV5-1 to TRBJ2-5; D is ambiguous. The germline gives CDR1 SGHRS, CDR2 YFSETQ. V was trimmed by 0 bases and J by 1 base, leaving 7 bases between them. The CDR3 runs 14 residues. Here the CDR3 reads CASSLVSLQETQYF. The CDR3 bases are TGCGCCAGCAGCTTGGTATCGCTCCAAGAGACCCAGTACTTC.

The genes are TRBV4-1 and TRBJ1-5; D call uncertain. Trimming stripped 2 bases from V and 5 bases from J, with 7 bases between. CDR1 MGHRA and CDR2 YSYEKL come from the germline V gene. The CDR3 has 13 amino acids. For the CDR3, the DNA is TGCGCCAGCAGCCAAAAAGACGATCAGCCCCAGCATTTT. It specifies CASSQKDDQPQHF.

About this clone: Other nucleotide sequences from this sample produce the same CDR3. The rearrangement uses TRBV29-1 and TRBJ2-3; either TRBD1 or TRBD2 may supply D (5 bases each). The CDR3 runs 12 residues. Germline V CDR1 and CDR2: SQVTM, ANQGSEA. Trimming took 4 bases from V and 0 from J, leaving 5 bases between them. CDR3 DNA sequence: TGCAGCGTTGGGGGGAGCACAGATACGCAGTATTTT. Its translation: CSVGGSTDTQYF.

The V and J genes are TRBV7-9 and TRBJ2-1; weak D call: TRBD1 (5 bases). Germline CDR1 is SEHNR and CDR2 is FQNEAQ (reference sequence). The CDR3 sequence is 12 residues long. V gave up 5 bases and J gave up 15 bases, with 17 bases separating them. DNA of the CDR3: TGTGCCAGCAGCCCCGGTCAGGGTCGGTGGTTCTTC. Translated, it gives CASSPGQGRWFF.

The V and J genes are TRBV6-6 and TRBJ2-5; 11 bases are a match to TRBD1. Trimming took 4 bases from V and 4 from J; bases not matched to a gene: 5. Germline values: CDR1 MNHNY, CDR2 SVGAGI (reference sequence). This CDR3 is 15 amino acids long. The CDR3 coding sequence is TGTGCCAGCAGTTTCCCCGGGACAGGGGGAGAGACCCAGTACTTC. Amino acids: CASSFPGTGGETQYF.

The chain combines TRBV28 with TRBJ2-7; tentative D call: TRBD2 (5 bases). Germline CDR1 is MDHEN and CDR2 is SYDVKM. Trimming pared 8 bases from V and 3 bases from J, leaving 8 bases between. The CDR3 has 11 amino acids. CDR3 in amino acids: CASWAGYEQYF. CDR3 nucleotide sequence: TGTGCCAGCTGGGCGGGCTACGAGCAGTACTTC.

A word on this clone: This sample includes further DNA sequences coding for the same CDR3. This chain links TRBV7-3 with TRBJ2-1; 12 bases match TRBD2. Germline V gene sequence: CDR1 SGHTA, CDR2 FQGTGA. The CDR3 has 15 amino acids. V lost 2 bases and J lost 6; bases outside the gene matches: 2. Here the CDR3 reads CASSLSLAGGNEQFF. CDR3 bases: TGTGCCAGCAGCTTATCACTAGCGGGAGGCAATGAGCAGTTCTTC.

The chain joins TRBV5-1 to TRBJ1-5; D is undetermined. Trimming removed 5 bases from V and 0 bases from J, with 12 bases in between. Germline-derived CDR1 and CDR2 are SGHRS and YFSETQ. The CDR3 spans 15 residues. CDR3 amino acids: CASRLSANSNQPQHF. As DNA, the CDR3 is TGCGCCAGCAGATTGTCGGCCAATAGCAATCAGCCCCAGCATTTT.

The chain couples TRBV7-9 to TRBJ2-7; D is possibly TRBD2 (7 bases). This CDR3 comprises 16 residues. V lost 5 bases and J lost 3, with 20 bases in between. The germline V gene encodes CDR1 SEHNR and CDR2 FQNEAQ (reference sequence). The CDR3 DNA follows: TGTGCCAGCAGCCCCCCTGGGGGGGGCCGTTTCTACGAGCAGTACTTC. Its protein product is CASSPPGGGRFYEQYF.

The count of this clone is one. The J gene is TRBJ1-1, the V gene TRBV7-2, with TRBD1 matching over 8 bases. Per the germline V gene, CDR1 is SGHTA and CDR2 is FQGNSA. The trim removed 2 bases at V and 1 base at J, leaving 3 bases unmatched. The CDR3 contains 15 residues. CDR3 bases: TGTGCCAGCAGCTTACAGGGGGCGCCGAACACTGAAGCTTTCTTT. It codes for CASSLQGAPNTEAFF. The full variable domain, its missing parts supplied by reference TRBV7-2 and TRBJ1-1, is GAGVSQSPSNKVTEKGKDVELRCDPISGHTALYWYRQSLGQGLEFLIYFQGNSAPDKSGLPSDRFSAERTGGSVSTLTIQRTQQEDSAVYLCASSLQGAPNTEAFFGQGTRLTVV.